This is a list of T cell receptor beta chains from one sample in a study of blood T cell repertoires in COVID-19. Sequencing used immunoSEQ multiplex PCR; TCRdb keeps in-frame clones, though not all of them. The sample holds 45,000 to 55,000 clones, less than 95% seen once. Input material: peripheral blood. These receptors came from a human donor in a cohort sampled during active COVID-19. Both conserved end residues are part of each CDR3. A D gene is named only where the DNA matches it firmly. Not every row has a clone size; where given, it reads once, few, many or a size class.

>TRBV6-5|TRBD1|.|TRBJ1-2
CASNKGQGDGYTF
TGTGCCAGCAATAAGGGACAGGGTGATGGCTACACCTTC
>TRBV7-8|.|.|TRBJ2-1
CASSLRDRYNEQFF
TGTGCCAGCAGCTTACGGGATAGGTACAATGAGCAGTTCTTC
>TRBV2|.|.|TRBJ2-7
CASSVSSYEQYF
TGTGCCAGCAGTGTTTCCAGCTACGAGCAGTACTTC
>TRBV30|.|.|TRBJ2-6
CAWSKRGTPRANVLTF
TGTGCCTGGAGCAAACGCGGGACTCCGAGGGCCAACGTCCTGACTTTC
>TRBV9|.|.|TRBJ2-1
CASSVATDRGNEQFF
TGTGCCAGCAGCGTAGCAACGGATCGGGGGAATGAGCAGTTCTTC
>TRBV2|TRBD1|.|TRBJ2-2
CASRGDRGRTGELFF
TGTGCCAGCAGAGGGGACAGGGGTAGGACCGGGGAGCTGTTTTTT
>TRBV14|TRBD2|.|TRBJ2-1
CASSHLAGGRDEQFF
TGTGCCAGCAGCCACTTAGCGGGAGGGCGGGATGAGCAGTTCTTC
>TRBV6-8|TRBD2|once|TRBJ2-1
CASSYSASGKYGEQFF
TGTGCCAGCAGTTACTCGGCTAGCGGGAAGTATGGTGAGCAGTTCTTC
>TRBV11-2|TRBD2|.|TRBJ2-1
CASSFLRGLAGIYNEQFF
TGTGCCAGCAGCTTCCTACGGGGACTAGCGGGAATCTACAATGAGCAGTTCTTC
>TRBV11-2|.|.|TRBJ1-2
CASSSRDTSARYGYTF
TGTGCCAGCAGCTCCCGGGACACCTCGGCCCGATATGGCTACACCTTC
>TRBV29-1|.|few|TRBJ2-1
CSAIFISGNEQFF
TGCAGCGCCATATTTATTAGCGGCAATGAGCAGTTCTTC
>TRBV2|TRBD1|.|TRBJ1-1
CASRGQGAGEAFF
TGTGCCAGCAGGGGACAGGGGGCAGGTGAAGCTTTCTTT
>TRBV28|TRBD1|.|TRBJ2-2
CASSLFAQGVNTGELFF
TGTGCCAGCAGTTTATTCGCACAGGGGGTAAACACCGGGGAGCTGTTTTTT
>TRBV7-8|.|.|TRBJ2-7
CASSLNFRAFDSYEQYF
TGTGCCAGCAGCTTAAATTTCAGGGCATTTGACTCCTACGAGCAGTACTTC
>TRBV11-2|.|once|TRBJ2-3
CASSLGEAGPTDTQYF
TGTGCCAGCAGCTTAGGAGAAGCGGGTCCCACAGATACGCAGTATTTT
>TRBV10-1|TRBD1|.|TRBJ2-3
CASRGQGDQTDTQYF
TGCGCCAGCAGAGGACAGGGGGATCAAACAGATACGCAGTATTTT
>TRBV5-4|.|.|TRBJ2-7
CASSLANRDRRSEQYF
TGTGCCAGCAGCTTGGCCAACCGCGACAGGAGATCTGAGCAGTACTTC
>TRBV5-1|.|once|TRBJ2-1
CASSRGLSNEQFF
TGCGCCAGCAGTAGGGGACTTAGCAATGAGCAGTTCTTC
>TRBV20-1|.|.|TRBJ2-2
CSASPTATGELFF
TGCAGTGCTAGTCCGACAGCCACCGGGGAGCTGTTTTTT
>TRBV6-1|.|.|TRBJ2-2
CASSEFDGGANTGELFF
TGTGCCAGCAGTGAATTTGACGGGGGTGCGAACACCGGGGAGCTGTTTTTT
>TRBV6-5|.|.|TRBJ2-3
CASSSQRADTQYF
TGTGCCAGCAGTTCCCAGCGGGCAGATACGCAGTATTTT
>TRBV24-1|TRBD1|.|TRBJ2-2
CATSGPTGGASGELFF
TGTGCCACCAGTGGCCCGACAGGGGGGGCGTCCGGGGAGCTGTTTTTT
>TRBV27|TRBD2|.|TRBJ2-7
CASSPLAGATSYEQYF
TGTGCCAGCAGTCCGCTAGCGGGAGCTACCTCCTACGAGCAGTACTTC
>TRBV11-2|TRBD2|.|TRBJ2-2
CASSISIRGDTGELFF
TGTGCCAGCAGCATTAGCATTCGGGGGGATACCGGGGAGCTGTTTTTT
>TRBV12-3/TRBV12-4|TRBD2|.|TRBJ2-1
CASQVAGVNEQFF
TGTGCCAGCCAGGTAGCGGGCGTTAATGAGCAGTTCTTC
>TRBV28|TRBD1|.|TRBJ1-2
CASSSPRSRGHYGYTF
TGTGCCAGCAGTTCGCCGCGGAGCAGGGGGCACTATGGCTACACCTTC
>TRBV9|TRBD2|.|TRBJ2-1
CASSVDGRASYNEQFF
TGTGCCAGCAGCGTAGACGGGAGGGCCTCGTACAATGAGCAGTTCTTC
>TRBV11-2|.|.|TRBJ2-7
CASSLLRGGMGEQYF
TGTGCCAGCAGCTTATTAAGGGGAGGAATGGGCGAGCAGTACTTC
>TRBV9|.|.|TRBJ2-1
CASSVGSIKDEQFF
TGTGCCAGCAGCGTAGGCTCTATTAAAGATGAGCAGTTCTTC
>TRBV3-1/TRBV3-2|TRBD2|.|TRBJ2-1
CASSQLPGGNEQFF
TGTGCCAGCAGCCAACTACCGGGAGGAAATGAGCAGTTCTTC
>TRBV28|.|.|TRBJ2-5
CASWGLIEETQYF
TGTGCCAGCTGGGGACTCATCGAAGAGACCCAGTACTTC
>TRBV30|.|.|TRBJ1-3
CAWSRDGNTIYF
TGTGCCTGGAGCAGGGATGGAAACACCATATATTTT
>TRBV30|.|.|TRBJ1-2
CAWSTQIGGAGGYTF
TGTGCCTGGAGTACCCAGATCGGCGGGGCTGGAGGCTACACCTTC
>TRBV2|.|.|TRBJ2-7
CASSDYAGRSYEQYF
TGTGCCAGCAGTGACTATGCGGGACGGAGCTACGAGCAGTACTTC
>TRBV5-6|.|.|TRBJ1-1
CASSPIGGRGGTEAFF
TGTGCCAGCAGCCCGATTGGGGGGAGAGGAGGAACTGAAGCTTTCTTT
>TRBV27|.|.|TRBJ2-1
CASSSTPRSEQFF
TGTGCCAGCAGTTCTACCCCCCGAAGTGAGCAGTTCTTC
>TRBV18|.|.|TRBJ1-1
CASSPRAMNTEAFF
TGTGCCAGCTCACCACGCGCAATGAACACTGAAGCTTTCTTT